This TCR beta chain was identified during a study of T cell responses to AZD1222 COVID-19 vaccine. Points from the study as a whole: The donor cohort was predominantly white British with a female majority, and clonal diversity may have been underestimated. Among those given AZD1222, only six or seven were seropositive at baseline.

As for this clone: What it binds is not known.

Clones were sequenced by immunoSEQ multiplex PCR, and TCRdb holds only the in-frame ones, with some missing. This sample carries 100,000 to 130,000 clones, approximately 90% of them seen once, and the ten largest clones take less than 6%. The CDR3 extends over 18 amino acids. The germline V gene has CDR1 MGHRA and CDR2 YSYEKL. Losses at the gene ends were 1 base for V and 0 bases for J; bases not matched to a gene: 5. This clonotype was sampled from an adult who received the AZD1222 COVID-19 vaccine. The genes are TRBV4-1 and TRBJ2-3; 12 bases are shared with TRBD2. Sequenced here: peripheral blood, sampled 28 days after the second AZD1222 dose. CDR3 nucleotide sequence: TGCGCCAGCAGCCAAGGGCTGACTAGCGGGAGTAGCACAGATACGCAGTATTTT. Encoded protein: CASSQGLTSGSSTDTQYF.